This TCR beta chain is from a study of metastatic and nonmetastatic thyroid tumors. Study summary: Repertoires from blood and tumor or nodule tissue of malignant and benign thyroid patients were compared.

Overall study results and limits: Benign nodules were reported to have significantly lower TCR beta diversity than malignant thyroid tumors, in blood and tumor.

There were no patients who had received any treatment before thyroid surgery. Many counts were recorded for this clone. Its antigen is not known. Methods used by the authors: CDR3 was compared across clinicopathological groups, and the resulting differences were used to build a distant-metastasis classifier for papillary thyroid cancer. TCRdb reprocessed the PCR reads via MiXCR. The V and J calls follow TCRdb's processing rather than the paper's. The data hold 20,000 to 25,000 clones, with around 13% observed a single time. The CDR3 loop spans 13 amino acids. Trimming stripped 0 bases from V and 1 base from J, with 6 bases between. The germline V gene has CDR1 DFQATT and CDR2 SNEGSKA (reference sequence).

V and J are TRBV20-1 and TRBJ1-1, with D unclear. What was sequenced was blood. The clonotype comes from a female donor with papillary thyroid cancer or a benign thyroid nodule (not recorded which). Some clones in this sample may be carry-over from other donors' samples. DNA for the CDR3: TGCAGTGCTAGAGATCTGCAGAACACTGAAGCTTTCTTT. Its translation: CSARDLQNTEAFF.